This T cell receptor (beta chain) was captured in a study of blood T cell repertoires in COVID-19. Study as a whole: Collection of acute and convalescent COVID-19 samples took place in the United States, Italy and Spain. Sources were T cells, B-cell-depleted T cells, or PBMCs; the material itself was cDNA or gDNA.

As processed by the authors: Estimates of nucleated cell counts were drawn from the amplification of reference gene primers. TCRdb keeps only in-frame clones here, not all; method: immunoSEQ multiplex PCR. V and J calls and clone size are given by that table; D and trimming were obtained from the DNA. The sample carries approximately 160,000 clones, about 81% recorded once. V dropped 3 bases and J dropped 6 bases, with 23 bases sitting between them. Germline CDR1 LGHDT, CDR2 YNNKEL (reference sequence). The CDR3 contains 17 residues. This sequence originates from a human donor in a cohort sampled during active COVID-19. V and J are TRBV3-1 (or the pseudogene TRBV3-2) and TRBJ1-2; D might be TRBD1 (6 bases). The specimen sequenced was peripheral blood. The CDR3 DNA sequence: TGTGCCAGCAGCCAGGGACACCTAATCTCTACGTACCATGGCTACACCTTC. It translates to CASSQGHLISTYHGYTF.